The 30 T cell receptor beta chains below come from one sample, sequenced in a study of blood T cell repertoires in COVID-19. Assay used: immunoSEQ multiplex PCR; TCRdb lists only in-frame clones, some missing. The repertoire holds 490,000 or so clones, over 75% seen once, with about 2% in the top ten. The specimen was PBMCs or T cells enriched from blood (not recorded which). Receptors originate from a woman aged 40 to 49 who had recovered from COVID-19.

Only one count was recorded for this clone. The chain uses TRBV5-1 and TRBJ1-1, with 7 bases fitting TRBD1. Trimming removed 2 bases from V and 5 bases from J; junction bases left unmatched: 6. CDR1 and CDR2 from the germline V gene are SGHRS and YFSETQ. The CDR3 has 14 amino acids. In DNA form, the CDR3 reads TGCGCCAGCAGCTTTACAGGGGTATGGACTGAAGCTTTCTTT. Translated, it gives CASSFTGVWTEAFF.

V and J are TRBV10-1 and TRBJ1-2, with 9 bases that match TRBD1. This CDR3 spans 13 amino acids. Per germline, CDR1 WNHNN and CDR2 SYGVQD (reference sequence). After removal of 4 bases from V and 8 bases from J, the junction contained 5 bases not matched to a gene. CDR3 sequence: CASSARQGGGYTF. The CDR3 coding sequence is TGCGCCAGCAGTGCCAGACAGGGGGGCGGCTACACCTTC.

Only one count was recorded for this clone. The rearrangement links TRBV9 to TRBJ2-6; tentatively, D is TRBD2 (6 bases). The CDR3 consists of 17 residues. CDR1 is SGDLS and CDR2 is YYNGEE in the germline V gene. V shed 4 bases and J shed 0 bases, with 14 bases lying between them. The CDR3 loop reads CASSPTGSSSGANVLTF. For the CDR3, the DNA is TGTGCCAGCAGCCCAACCGGGAGTAGCTCTGGGGCCAACGTCCTGACTTTC.

The chain combines TRBV14 with TRBJ1-1, with 7 bases aligning to TRBD1. Germline V gene data show CDR1 as SGHDN and CDR2 as FVKESK. The CDR3 covers 15 residues. Trimming removed 4 bases from V and 0 bases from J; junction bases left unmatched: 5. CDR3 sequence: CASSPRTGVNTEAFF. The CDR3 DNA sequence: TGTGCCAGCAGCCCCCGGACAGGCGTGAACACTGAAGCTTTCTTT.

This clone showed up just a few times. CDR3 DNA: TGTGCCAGTAGTATCGCGACAGGGGGAGAGCAGTACTTC. Protein product: CASSIATGGEQYF. The chain couples TRBV19 to TRBJ2-7; TRBD1 aligns across 9 bases. The CDR3 contains 13 residues. With 3 bases clipped from V and 7 bases from J, the junction kept 4 bases outside the gene matches. Germline V gene data show CDR1 as LNHDA and CDR2 as SQIVND (reference sequence).

CDR3 bases: TGTGCCAGCAGCTTCCAGGGAAACACTGAAGCTTTCTTT. Translation gives CASSFQGNTEAFF. The rearrangement links TRBV11-3 to TRBJ1-1, with D maybe TRBD1 (5 bases). The CDR3 runs to 13 residues. V lost 3 bases and J lost 2, with 7 bases in between. Looked up from germline, CDR1 is SGHNT and CDR2 is YENEEA.

The table lists this clone with a count of one. This chain joins TRBV5-8 and TRBJ1-6; 7 bases are a match to TRBD1. With V trimmed by 3 bases and J by 7 bases, 16 bases remained unmatched. The CDR3 loop spans 18 amino acids. Germline-derived CDR1 and CDR2 are SGHTS and YDEGEE. The CDR3, as DNA: TGTGCCAGCAGCTCGGGATGGGGTCGAGGGGGCCGGAATTCACCCCTCCACTTT. Translated, it gives CASSSGWGRGGRNSPLHF. Using reference TRBV5-8 and TRBJ1-6 for the parts outside the CDR3, the full variable domain is EAGVTQSPTHLIKTRGQQATLRCSPISGHTSVYWYQQALGLGLQFLLWYDEGEERNRGNFPPRFSGRQFPNYSSELNVNALELEDSALYLCASSSGWGRGGRNSPLHFGNGTRLTVT.

J is TRBJ2-1 and V is TRBV3-1 (or the pseudogene TRBV3-2), with TRBD1 matching 7 bases. The CDR3 is 16 residues long. CDR1 LGHDT and CDR2 YNNKEL come from the germline V gene (reference sequence). V lost 1 base, J lost 2 bases, and 5 bases stayed unmatched. CDR3 in amino acids: CASSQAYRGAYNEQFF. DNA of the CDR3: TGTGCCAGCAGCCAAGCGTACAGGGGCGCCTACAATGAGCAGTTCTTC.

The V and J genes are TRBV29-1 and TRBJ1-5, with TRBD1 matching 7 bases. J gave up 6 bases and V 4 bases, and 6 bases lay outside the gene matches. Germline V gives CDR1 SQVTM, CDR2 ANQGSEA. The CDR3 length is 13 residues. Written as DNA, the CDR3 is TGCAGCGTTGTTGAGACAGGGATTCAGCCCCAGCATTTT. Protein product: CSVVETGIQPQHF.

This chain links TRBV3-1 (or the pseudogene TRBV3-2) with TRBJ1-4, with 7 bases that match TRBD1. Germline V gives CDR1 LGHDT, CDR2 YNNKEL (reference sequence). V gave up 6 bases and J gave up 11 bases; unmatched junction bases: 12. The CDR3 has 14 amino acids. The CDR3 DNA sequence: TGTGCCAGCAGTCCTGAGGGGGCGACCATTAAACTGTTTTTT. Protein product: CASSPEGATIKLFF.

V gene TRBV12-3 or TRBV12-4 combines with J gene TRBJ2-7, with TRBD2 identical over 7 bases. J was trimmed by 4 bases and V by 5 bases; bases with no gene match: 5. CDR3 length: 13 residues. CDR3 in amino acids: CASSAREAYEQYF. The CDR3 DNA sequence: TGTGCCAGCAGTGCCCGGGAGGCGTACGAGCAGTACTTC.

This chain uses TRBV19 with TRBJ2-2; 14 nucleotides match TRBD2. The germline gives CDR1 LNHDA, CDR2 SQIVND (reference sequence). Germline trimming cut 10 bases from V and 5 bases from J; bases unmatched to any gene: 15. This CDR3 has 18 amino acids. This CDR3 is CATSATSGRAFSTGELFF. DNA for the CDR3: TGTGCCACCTCCGCGACTAGCGGGAGGGCCTTCTCAACCGGGGAGCTGTTTTTT.

The chain uses TRBV24-1 and TRBJ1-2, with a weak D call TRBD1 (5 bases). Germline V gives CDR1 KGHDR, CDR2 SFDVKD. V was clipped by 3 bases and J by 8 bases, with 6 bases between them. CDR3 length equals 11 residues. DNA of the CDR3: TGTGCCACCAGTGATCACAGGGGCTACACCTTC. Its translation: CATSDHRGYTF.

The gene calls are TRBV7-9 and TRBJ1-2; D is ambiguous. Germline CDR1 SEHNR, CDR2 FQNEAQ (reference sequence). The CDR3 extends over 12 amino acids. V shed 1 base and J shed 5 bases, with 5 bases lying between them. The CDR3 nucleotides read TGTGCCAGCAGCTTAGTTTCGTATGGCTACACCTTC. Its translation is CASSLVSYGYTF.

This clone is a singleton in its sample. The V gene is TRBV7-9, the J gene TRBJ2-5; D is possibly TRBD2 (5 bases). Trimming stripped 0 bases from V and 3 bases from J, with 14 bases between. Germline CDR1 reads SEHNR; CDR2 reads FQNEAQ (reference sequence). The CDR3 sequence is 16 residues long. CDR3 in DNA: TGTGCCAGCAGCTTAGCGCGTCTGGCGGGTAAAGAGACCCAGTACTTC. Residues: CASSLARLAGKETQYF.

The CDR3 is CSASRQGIKAEAFF. CDR3 DNA sequence: TGCAGTGCTAGTAGACAGGGAATAAAAGCTGAAGCTTTCTTT. The chain combines TRBV20-1 with TRBJ1-1, with TRBD1 identical over 7 bases. CDR1 and CDR2 (germline): DFQATT, SNEGSKA (reference sequence). Losses at the gene ends were 3 bases for V and 6 bases for J; bases not matched to a gene: 10. This CDR3 spans 14 amino acids.

This chain links TRBV12-5 with TRBJ2-3; 7 nucleotides match TRBD2. Germline CDR1 is LGHNT and CDR2 is FRNRAP. With V trimmed by 6 bases and J by 1 base, 7 bases remained unmatched. This CDR3 has 15 amino acids. CDR3 residues: CASGRGRGGTDTQYF. The DNA for the CDR3 is TGTGCTAGTGGCCGCGGGAGAGGGGGCACAGATACGCAGTATTTT.

This clone was seen a single time. V gene TRBV12-2 combines with J gene TRBJ2-7; the table's D gene call, TRBD2, was not cross checked with the DNA. TRBV12-2 is given as a pseudogene. The CDR3 has 15 residues. CDR3 loop: CASRRTGLARNEQYF. DNA of the CDR3: TGTGCAAGTCGCCGAACGGGACTAGCACGCAACGAGCAGTACTTC.

The V gene is TRBV7-9, the J gene TRBJ1-1; 7 positions agree with TRBD1. J gave up 11 bases and V 4 bases, and 7 bases lay outside the gene matches. Germline V gene lookup returns CDR1 SEHNR and CDR2 FQNEAQ (reference sequence). The CDR3 consists of 12 residues. CDR3: CASSSEDREAFF. CDR3 bases: TGTGCCAGCAGCTCAGAAGACAGGGAGGCTTTCTTT. Variable domain in full (rest from reference TRBV7-9 and TRBJ1-1): DTGVSQNPRHKITKRGQNVTFRCDPISEHNRLYWYRQTLGQGPEFLTYFQNEAQLEKSRLLSDRFSAERPKGSFSTLEIQRTEQGDSAMYLCASSSEDREAFFGQGTRLTVV.

V is TRBV6-5 and J is TRBJ1-2, with D perhaps matching TRBD1 (5 bases). V lost 2 bases and J lost 7, with 17 bases in between. This CDR3 is 15 amino acids long. Germline-derived CDR1 and CDR2 are MNHEY and SVGAGI. In nucleotides, the CDR3 is TGTGCCAGCAGTTACAGCAGGGAAGAATTGGGTGGCTACACCTTC. Protein product: CASSYSREELGGYTF.

The chain employs TRBV12-5 and TRBJ2-2; the D gene is possibly TRBD2 (5 bases). CDR1 LGHNT and CDR2 FRNRAP come from the germline V gene. There are 14 residues in the CDR3. Between the trimmed V and J ends, which lost 7 bases and 2 bases, there was a span of 11 bases. The DNA for the CDR3 is TGTGCTAGTGCTCCGGGGTTTAACACCGGGGAGCTGTTTTTT. It codes for CASAPGFNTGELFF.

The chain combines TRBV6-5 with TRBJ2-7; 7 bases agree with TRBD2. CDR3 length: 16 amino acids. J gave up 4 bases and V 2 bases, and 11 bases lay outside the gene matches. The germline V gene has CDR1 MNHEY and CDR2 SVGAGI. CDR3 sequence (DNA): TGTGCCAGCAGTTACCGTCGATCTAGCGGAATTTACGAGCAGTACTTC. Its translation is CASSYRRSSGIYEQYF.

The chain couples TRBV3-1 (or the pseudogene TRBV3-2) to TRBJ1-2, with D possibly matching TRBD1 (5 bases). Trimming took off 4 bases at V and 8 bases at J, with 17 bases between the two ends. This CDR3 is built from 14 residues. The germline V gene encodes CDR1 LGHDT and CDR2 YNNKEL (reference sequence). CDR3 bases: TGTGCCAGCAGCCCTGCCGTTGGAGGGGTAGGCTACACCTTC. As protein: CASSPAVGGVGYTF.

This clone occurred a few times. The chain combines TRBV2 with TRBJ1-2, with a possible D match to TRBD1 (6 bases). The CDR3 loop spans 16 amino acids. V was cut by 0 bases and J by 8 bases, with 19 bases left in between. Germline-derived CDR1 and CDR2 are SNHLY and FYNNEI. The CDR3 here is CASSEALRDRRSGYTF. CDR3 bases: TGTGCCAGCAGTGAAGCGCTGAGAGACAGGAGAAGCGGCTACACCTTC.

The rearrangement uses TRBV4-3 and TRBJ1-6; D perhaps matches TRBD1 (5 bases). Trimming stripped 5 bases from V and 0 bases from J, with 11 bases between. CDR3 length: 16 amino acids. Germline V CDR1 and CDR2: LGHNA, YSLEER. The CDR3 DNA reads TGCGCCAGCAGCGAACAGGCTCCCTCCTATAATTCACCCCTCCACTTT. Residues: CASSEQAPSYNSPLHF.

The chain is built from TRBV7-2 and TRBJ1-6; no firm D call. There are 16 residues in the CDR3. Germline lookup yields CDR1 SGHTA and CDR2 FQGNSA. V lost 1 base and J 5 bases, leaving 12 bases between the germline ends. CDR3 sequence (DNA): TGTGCCAGCAGCTTAGTTGTCGGTCTCAATAATTCACCCCTCCACTTT. Protein sequence: CASSLVVGLNNSPLHF.

V and J are TRBV6-2 or TRBV6-3 and TRBJ2-1; 10 positions match TRBD2. Trimming at V came to 6 bases and at J to 6 bases, leaving 5 bases not matched to a gene. Germline CDR1 MNHEY, CDR2 SVGEGT. The CDR3 is made up of 14 amino acids. CDR3 loop: CASSLAGVGNEQFF. CDR3 nucleotides: TGTGCCAGCAGCCTAGCGGGAGTGGGCAATGAGCAGTTCTTC.

This rearrangement joins TRBV4-3 to TRBJ2-3; no firm D call. Trimming shortened V by 4 bases and J by 6 bases, and 11 bases separated the two germline ends. The CDR3 has 13 amino acids. Germline CDR1 LGHNA, CDR2 YSLEER. DNA of the CDR3: TGCGCCAGCAGCCCACTCACGTGGGATACGCAGTATTTT. This translates into CASSPLTWDTQYF.

V usage is TRBV5-4 and J usage is TRBJ2-6; tentative D call: TRBD1 (6 bases). The CDR3 totals 18 residues. V was pared by 3 bases and J by 4 bases, with 20 bases between. Per the germline V gene, CDR1 is SGHNT and CDR2 is YYREEE (reference sequence). This chain's CDR3 is CASSWGGFTGSGANVLTF. The CDR3 DNA sequence: TGTGCCAGCAGCTGGGGTGGATTTACAGGGTCCGGGGCCAACGTCCTGACTTTC. Full variable domain (missing parts from reference TRBV5-4 and TRBJ2-6): ETGVTQSPTHLIKTRGQQVTLRCSSQSGHNTVSWYQQALGQGPQFIFQYYREEENGRGNFPPRFSGLQFPNYSSELNVNALELDDSALYLCASSWGGFTGSGANVLTFGAGSRLTVL.

The chain has TRBV7-2 and TRBJ1-2; the match to TRBD1 covers 8 bases. Per the germline V gene, CDR1 is SGHTA and CDR2 is FQGNSA. This CDR3 comprises 14 residues. V gave up 4 bases and J gave up 5 bases; unmatched junction bases: 6. CDR3 in amino acids: CASSSSGGAYGYTF. CDR3 DNA: TGTGCCAGCAGCTCGTCAGGGGGCGCGTATGGCTACACCTTC.